A selection of T cell receptor beta chains follows, all from one sample in a study of CD8+ T cells in alopecia areata. Method: immunoSEQ multiplex PCR; TCRdb's copy keeps in-frame clones and lacks some. Here the sample spans about 160,000 clones, 50% to 70% being singletons. Sample: CD4+ T cells sorted from blood, taken at week 4, from a patient treated with tofacitinib. The receptors originated from a human donor with alopecia areata. The CDR3 runs from the conserved cysteine through the conserved F or W. A D gene is named only where the DNA matches it firmly. The size of a clone is reported for some rows only, either as once, few or many, or as a class for expanded clones.

J gene | clone size | V gene | D gene | CDR3 protein | CDR3 DNA
TRBJ1-1 | NA | TRBV30 | TRBD1 | CAWRMDRWSRNTEAFF | TGTGCCTGGAGGATGGACAGGTGGTCAAGAAATACTGAAGCTTTCTTT
TRBJ1-6 | NA | TRBV19 | NA | CASSGPADNSPLHF | TGTGCCAGTAGTGGCCCCGCGGATAATTCACCCCTCCACTTT
TRBJ2-3 | NA | TRBV7-2 | NA | CASSSGGNTDTQYF | TGTGCCAGCAGCTCCGGGGGTAACACAGATACGCAGTATTTT
TRBJ1-2 | NA | TRBV2 | TRBD1 | CASTLEETGSGYTF | TGTGCCAGCACCCTAGAGGAGACAGGGAGCGGCTACACCTTC
TRBJ2-5 | NA | TRBV11-2 | NA | CASSLGETQYF | TGTGCCAGCAGCTTGGGAGAGACCCAGTACTTC
TRBJ1-5 | NA | TRBV29-1 | TRBD1 | CSVATGVNQPQHF | TGCAGCGTTGCGACAGGGGTGAATCAGCCCCAGCATTTT
TRBJ1-1 | NA | TRBV30 | NA | CAWSVLGRATEAFF | TGTGCCTGGAGTGTCCTCGGCAGGGCCACTGAAGCTTTCTTT
TRBJ2-6 | few | TRBV2 | NA | CASRGAGANVLTF | TGTGCCAGCAGAGGGGCTGGGGCCAACGTCCTGACTTTC
TRBJ2-1 | few | TRBV10-3 | TRBD2 | CATKPGLARHEQFF | TGTGCCACCAAGCCGGGACTAGCGCGCCATGAGCAGTTCTTC
TRBJ1-1 | NA | TRBV6-6 | NA | CASSYRAGPNTEAFF | TGTGCCAGCAGTTACCGGGCCGGACCGAACACTGAAGCTTTCTTT
TRBJ2-1 | NA | TRBV29-1 | NA | CSVARRSDSYNEQFF | TGCAGCGTAGCACGACGGTCCGACTCCTACAATGAGCAGTTCTTC
TRBJ2-5 | once | TRBV4-2 | NA | CASSQDLFLETQYF | TGTGCCAGCAGCCAAGACCTCTTCCTGGAGACCCAGTACTTC
TRBJ2-7 | NA | TRBV7-2 | TRBD1 | CASSPGGTGLGEQYF | TGTGCCAGCAGCCCAGGAGGGACAGGGTTGGGCGAGCAGTACTTC
TRBJ1-1 | NA | TRBV29-1 | NA | CSVGPGEAFF | TGCAGCGTTGGTCCCGGGGAAGCTTTCTTT
TRBJ2-7 | NA | TRBV29-1 | TRBD1 | CSVAKGQGRSEQYF | TGCAGCGTTGCTAAGGGACAGGGTCGTAGCGAGCAGTACTTC
TRBJ2-5 | NA | TRBV30 | NA | CAWSVTALYQGTQYF | TGTGCCTGGAGTGTAACCGCCCTCTACCAAGGGACCCAGTACTTC
TRBJ2-5 | once | TRBV5-1 | TRBD2 | CASSPRGGVQGTQYF | TGCGCCAGCAGCCCGAGGGGAGGGGTCCAGGGGACCCAGTACTTC
TRBJ2-7 | NA | TRBV5-1 | NA | CASSLDSTFSYEQYF | TGCGCCAGCAGCTTGGACAGTACCTTCTCCTACGAGCAGTACTTC
TRBJ1-6 | few | TRBV19 | NA | CASSFLDRNSPLHF | TGTGCCAGTAGTTTCCTCGACAGGAATTCACCCCTCCACTTT
TRBJ2-7 | few | TRBV11-2 | NA | CASSRPLWTDYEQYF | TGTGCCAGCAGTCGACCCTTGTGGACAGATTACGAGCAGTACTTC
TRBJ2-3 | NA | TRBV30 | NA | CAWSVVFHSQYF | TGTGCCTGGAGTGTAGTCTTCCACAGTCAATATTTT
TRBJ2-1 | NA | TRBV19 | NA | CASSILGGSYNEQFF | TGTGCCAGTAGTATCTTAGGTGGATCCTACAATGAGCAGTTCTTC
TRBJ1-4 | NA | TRBV30 | TRBD1 | CAWTRGTGDEKLFF | TGTGCCTGGACTCGGGGGACAGGGGATGAAAAACTGTTTTTT
TRBJ1-2 | NA | TRBV30 | NA | CAWTRRGYRGYTF | TGTGCCTGGACCAGAAGAGGTTACCGTGGCTACACCTTC
TRBJ1-3 | NA | TRBV7-9 | NA | CASTSWARESSGNTIYF | TGTGCCAGCACCTCTTGGGCCAGGGAAAGCTCTGGAAACACCATATATTTT
TRBJ1-6 | NA | TRBV27 | NA | CASRIGTGGNSPLHF | TGTGCCAGCAGAATAGGGACCGGCGGTAATTCACCCCTCCACTTT
TRBJ2-5 | once | TRBV29-1 | NA | CSLGGTRSSQETQYF | TGCAGCCTCGGCGGGACACGGAGTTCCCAAGAGACCCAGTACTTC
TRBJ1-1 | few | TRBV5-5 | NA | CASSLLETEAFF | TGTGCCAGCAGCCTCCTAGAGACTGAAGCTTTCTTT
TRBJ2-5 | few | TRBV5-6 | TRBD2 | CASSLGRPGGFQETQYF | TGTGCCAGCAGCTTGGGCAGGCCGGGGGGTTTTCAAGAGACCCAGTACTTC
TRBJ1-2 | few | TRBV19 | TRBD1 | CASSIDGPGQGAVNYGYTF | TGTGCCAGTAGTATCGACGGACCGGGACAGGGGGCTGTTAACTATGGCTACACCTTC
TRBJ2-5 | few | TRBV29-1 | NA | CSVVTAQETQYF | TGCAGCGTGGTGACAGCCCAAGAGACCCAGTACTTC
TRBJ2-3 | NA | TRBV29-1 | TRBD1 | CSPRTGSDTQYF | TGCAGCCCAAGGACAGGTTCAGATACGCAGTATTTT
TRBJ2-2 | few | TRBV5-1 | NA | CASSFGGPSTGELFF | TGCGCCAGCAGCTTCGGGGGTCCGAGCACCGGGGAGCTGTTTTTT
TRBJ1-2 | NA | TRBV5-1 | NA | CASSLVPDRFNYGYTF | TGCGCCAGCAGCTTGGTTCCAGACAGATTCAACTATGGCTACACCTTC
TRBJ1-2 | NA | TRBV11-2 | NA | CASSLGIWWQGAYGYTF | TGTGCCAGCAGCTTAGGGATTTGGTGGCAGGGTGCCTATGGCTACACCTTC
TRBJ2-7 | NA | TRBV29-1 | NA | CSVVASSYEQYF | TGCAGCGTTGTGGCCAGCTCCTACGAGCAGTACTTC
TRBJ1-2 | NA | TRBV5-4 | NA | CASSLPGSLGYTF | TGTGCCAGCAGCTTGCCAGGGAGCCTTGGCTACACCTTC
TRBJ2-3 | NA | TRBV15 | NA | CATSVRDARTDTQYF | TGTGCCACCAGCGTCCGGGACGCTAGAACAGATACGCAGTATTTT
TRBJ1-5 | NA | TRBV7-2 | TRBD1 | CASSSRQGGQPQHF | TGTGCCAGCAGCTCCCGACAGGGAGGACAGCCCCAGCATTTT
TRBJ1-2 | few | TRBV20-1 | NA | CSAITGGYTF | TGCAGTGCAATAACTGGAGGCTACACCTTC